The source of this T cell receptor beta chain is a study of blood T cell repertoires in COVID-19. Turning to the study itself: T cells, B-cell-depleted T cells, or PBMCs supplied cDNA or gDNA.

Assay: immunoSEQ multiplex PCR; the TCRdb copy retains only in-frame clones and omits some. The table lists about 160,000 clones, 80% to 95% of them singletons. From germline, CDR1 is SNHLY and CDR2 FYNNEI. After removal of 1 base from V and 5 bases from J, the junction contained 14 bases not matched to a gene. The CDR3 is made up of 19 amino acids. This TCR came from a woman between 50 and 59 years old with acute or convalescent COVID-19. The rearrangement links TRBV2 to TRBJ2-7, with TRBD2 matching 13 bases. The sequencing sample was made of peripheral blood. The CDR3: CASSEEGWTSGRKLDEQYF. The CDR3 region has the DNA TGTGCCAGCAGTGAAGAGGGTTGGACTAGCGGGAGAAAGTTGGACGAGCAGTACTTC.